The sequence of this T cell receptor beta chain was determined in a study of blood T cell repertoires in COVID-19. About the research overall: Whether acute or convalescent, the COVID-19 samples came from the United States, Italy and Spain. PBMCs, B-cell-depleted T cells, or T cells were the source of the cDNA or gDNA that made up the material.

There are 15 residues in the CDR3. Per the germline V gene, CDR1 is SGHVS and CDR2 is FNYEAQ. V was pared by 1 base and J by 3 bases, with 9 bases between. Recovery among Cohort 3 donors was established by two negative PCRs, clearance, or symptom resolution. In this sample, this clone turned up a few times. Assay used: immunoSEQ multiplex PCR; TCRdb lists only in-frame clones, some missing. The table has about 270,000 clones, just under 90% seen once. The specimen was PBMCs or T cells enriched from blood (not recorded which). The chain links TRBV7-6 to TRBJ2-2; possible D gene TRBD1, 5 bases. This TCR was sampled from a woman aged 55-75 years who had recovered from COVID-19. This chain's CDR3 is CASSLGGFHTGELFF. The CDR3 DNA follows: TGTGCCAGCAGCTTAGGGGGCTTTCACACCGGGGAGCTGTTTTTT.